This is a list of T cell receptor beta chains from one sample in a study of T cell responses to AZD1222 COVID-19 vaccine. Sequencing was performed with immunoSEQ multiplex PCR; in TCRdb, only in-frame clones are kept and a portion is missing. Among more than 150,000 clones, 80% to 90% were seen once, and the ten largest hold about 0.49%. The sequencing used peripheral blood, collected on day 0 of AZD1222 vaccination. Receptors were obtained from an adult in good health. Each CDR3 is given with its conserved first and last residue. The order of the fields is clone size, J gene, V gene, D gene, CDR3 protein, CDR3 DNA. The D gene is left open where the match is weak. A clone size is listed for some rows: how often the clone was seen (once, few, many), or a class if it is expanded.

clone_size: once
j_call: TRBJ2-7
v_call: TRBV9
d_call: -
cdr3_aa: CASSPQGGGMSEQYF
cdr3_nt: TGTGCCAGCAGCCCTCAGGGGGGCGGGATGAGCGAGCAGTACTTC

clone_size: -
j_call: TRBJ1-1
v_call: TRBV5-5
d_call: -
cdr3_aa: CASSYATGTEAFF
cdr3_nt: TGTGCCAGCAGCTACGCGACGGGGACTGAAGCTTTCTTT

clone_size: -
j_call: TRBJ2-5
v_call: TRBV7-2
d_call: TRBD2
cdr3_aa: CASSLGAARGGLGTQYF
cdr3_nt: TGTGCCAGCAGCTTAGGGGCGGCGCGGGGGGGCCTCGGGACCCAGTACTTC

clone_size: -
j_call: TRBJ2-2
v_call: TRBV9
d_call: TRBD1
cdr3_aa: CASSARQGFNTGELFF
cdr3_nt: TGTGCCAGCAGCGCACGACAGGGGTTTAACACCGGGGAGCTGTTTTTT

clone_size: -
j_call: TRBJ2-3
v_call: TRBV7-2
d_call: -
cdr3_aa: CASSPTSGMGLRTDTQYF
cdr3_nt: TGTGCCAGCAGCCCCACCTCTGGCATGGGGCTCCGCACAGATACGCAGTATTTT

clone_size: once
j_call: TRBJ2-6
v_call: TRBV19
d_call: -
cdr3_aa: CASFSSGANVLTF
cdr3_nt: TGTGCCAGTTTCAGCTCTGGGGCCAACGTCCTGACTTTC

clone_size: -
j_call: TRBJ1-1
v_call: TRBV27
d_call: -
cdr3_aa: CASSLFRENTEAFF
cdr3_nt: TGTGCCAGCAGTCTATTCAGAGAGAACACTGAAGCTTTCTTT

clone_size: -
j_call: TRBJ2-1
v_call: TRBV19
d_call: -
cdr3_aa: CASSIGLPNEQFF
cdr3_nt: TGTGCCAGTAGTATTGGCCTTCCCAATGAGCAGTTCTTC

clone_size: -
j_call: TRBJ2-1
v_call: TRBV3-1/TRBV3-2
d_call: TRBD2
cdr3_aa: CASSQASGLLAGGRNEQFF
cdr3_nt: TGTGCCAGCAGCCAAGCCTCAGGCCTTCTAGCGGGGGGCAGAAATGAGCAGTTCTTC

clone_size: -
j_call: TRBJ1-1
v_call: TRBV29-1
d_call: -
cdr3_aa: CRVAQGPEAFF
cdr3_nt: TGCAGGGTTGCTCAGGGACCTGAAGCTTTCTTT

clone_size: few
j_call: TRBJ1-5
v_call: TRBV18
d_call: TRBD1
cdr3_aa: CASSRDRGSGQPQHF
cdr3_nt: TGTGCCAGCTCCCGAGACAGGGGTTCTGGGCAGCCCCAGCATTTT

clone_size: -
j_call: TRBJ1-5
v_call: TRBV19
d_call: -
cdr3_aa: CASSLRARGINQPQHF
cdr3_nt: TGTGCCAGTAGTCTAAGGGCGAGGGGTATCAATCAGCCCCAGCATTTT

clone_size: -
j_call: TRBJ1-2
v_call: TRBV5-1
d_call: TRBD1
cdr3_aa: CASSGLPGQGNGYTF
cdr3_nt: TGCGCCAGCAGCGGCTTACCGGGACAGGGGAATGGCTACACCTTC

clone_size: -
j_call: TRBJ2-7
v_call: TRBV7-9
d_call: -
cdr3_aa: CASSLEESTYEQYF
cdr3_nt: TGTGCCAGCAGCTTAGAGGAGTCCACCTACGAGCAGTACTTC

clone_size: few
j_call: TRBJ1-2
v_call: TRBV12-3/TRBV12-4
d_call: -
cdr3_aa: CASTPGGNYGYTF
cdr3_nt: TGTGCCAGCACCCCGGGTGGGAACTATGGCTACACCTTC

clone_size: -
j_call: TRBJ2-5
v_call: TRBV5-1
d_call: TRBD1
cdr3_aa: CASSLGTGQFQETQYF
cdr3_nt: TGCGCCAGCAGCTTGGGGACAGGGCAATTCCAAGAGACCCAGTACTTC

clone_size: few
j_call: TRBJ1-3
v_call: TRBV4-1
d_call: -
cdr3_aa: CASSQVGGVAGNTIYF
cdr3_nt: TGCGCCAGCAGCCAAGTTGGGGGGGTAGCCGGAAACACCATATATTTT

clone_size: few
j_call: TRBJ2-1
v_call: TRBV13
d_call: TRBD2
cdr3_aa: CASSHGTSNEQFF
cdr3_nt: TGTGCCAGCAGCCATGGGACTAGCAATGAGCAGTTCTTC